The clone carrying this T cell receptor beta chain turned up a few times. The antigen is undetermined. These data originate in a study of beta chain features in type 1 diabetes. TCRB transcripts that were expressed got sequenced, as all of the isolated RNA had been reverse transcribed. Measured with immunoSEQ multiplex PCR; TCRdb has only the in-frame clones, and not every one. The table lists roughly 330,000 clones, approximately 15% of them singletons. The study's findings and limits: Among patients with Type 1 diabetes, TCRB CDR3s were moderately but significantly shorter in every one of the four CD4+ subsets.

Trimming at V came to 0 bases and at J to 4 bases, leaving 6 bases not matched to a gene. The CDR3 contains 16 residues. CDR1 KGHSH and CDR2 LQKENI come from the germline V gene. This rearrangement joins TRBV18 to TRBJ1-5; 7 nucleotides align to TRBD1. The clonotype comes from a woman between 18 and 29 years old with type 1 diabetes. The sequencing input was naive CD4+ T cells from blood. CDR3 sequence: CASSPPGKGANQPQHF. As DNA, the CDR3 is TGTGCCAGCTCACCACCTGGAAAGGGGGCAAATCAGCCCCAGCATTTT.